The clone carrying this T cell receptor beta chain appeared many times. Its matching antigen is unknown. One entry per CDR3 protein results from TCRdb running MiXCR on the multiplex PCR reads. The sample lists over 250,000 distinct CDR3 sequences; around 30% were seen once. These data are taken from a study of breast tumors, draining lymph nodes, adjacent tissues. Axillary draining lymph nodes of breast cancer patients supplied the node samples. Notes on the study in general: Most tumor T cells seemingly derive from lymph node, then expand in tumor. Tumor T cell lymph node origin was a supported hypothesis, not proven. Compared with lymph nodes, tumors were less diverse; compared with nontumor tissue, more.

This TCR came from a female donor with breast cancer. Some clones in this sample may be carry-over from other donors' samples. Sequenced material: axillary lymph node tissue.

CDR3 sequence (DNA): TGTGCCAGCAGAATCGACAGAAACTCCTACGAGCAGTACTTC. It yields the protein CASRIDRNSYEQYF. The chain employs TRBV12-3 or TRBV12-4 and TRBJ2-7; weak D call: TRBD1 (5 bases). The ends were cut back, 6 bases at V and 0 bases at J, with 12 bases in the middle. The CDR3 runs to 14 residues.